This T cell receptor (beta chain) was identified during a study of Ad26.COV2.S vaccination and SARS-CoV-2 variants. Study background: COV1001, an Ad26.COV2.S trial, supplied this vaccine-arm donor.

TCRdb's table, derived via immunoSEQ multiplex PCR, lists solely in-frame clones and lacks some. The sample holds more than 400,000 clones, 92% seen once. V lost 4 bases and J 2 bases, leaving 12 bases between the germline ends. The germline V gene encodes CDR1 KGHSH and CDR2 LQKENI. The CDR3 runs to 14 residues. Described treatment: approximately 18 received Ad26.COV2.S at low or high dose, single or two shots; a few received placebo; per-sample allocation not given. Sampling occurred on day 63 after the first vaccine or placebo injection. Wuhan-strain SARS-CoV-2 spike was expressed by the Ad26 vector that made up the vaccine.

V is TRBV18 and J is TRBJ2-7; D remains unclear. The material sequenced was peripheral blood, taken in a trial of Ad26.COV2.S vaccine versus placebo. This receptor was identified in a person between 18 and 60 years old who received the Ad26.COV2.S COVID-19 vaccine or a placebo. CDR3 loop: CASSLGQATYEQYF. The CDR3 nucleotides read TGTGCCAGCTCACTTGGCCAGGCGACCTACGAGCAGTACTTC.